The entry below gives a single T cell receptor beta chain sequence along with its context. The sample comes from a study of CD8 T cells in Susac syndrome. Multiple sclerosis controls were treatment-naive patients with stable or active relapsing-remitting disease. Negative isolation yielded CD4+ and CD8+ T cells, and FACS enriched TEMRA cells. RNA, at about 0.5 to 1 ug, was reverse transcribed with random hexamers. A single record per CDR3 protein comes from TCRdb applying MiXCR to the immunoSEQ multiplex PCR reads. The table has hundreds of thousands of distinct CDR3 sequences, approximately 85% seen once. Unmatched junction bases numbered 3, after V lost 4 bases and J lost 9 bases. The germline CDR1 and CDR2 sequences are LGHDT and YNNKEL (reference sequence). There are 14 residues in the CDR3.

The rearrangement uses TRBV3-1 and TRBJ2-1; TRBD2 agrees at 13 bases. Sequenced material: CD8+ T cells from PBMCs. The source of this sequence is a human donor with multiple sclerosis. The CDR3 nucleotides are TGTGCCAGCAGCCCGGGACTAGCGGGATTTGAGCAGTTCTTC. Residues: CASSPGLAGFEQFF.